The present TCR beta chain was sequenced within a study of T cell responses to AZD1222 COVID-19 vaccine. The CDR3 has 17 amino acids. The V gene's germline CDR1 is LNHDA and CDR2 SQIVND (reference sequence). V shed 5 bases and J 1 base; nucleotides not matched to a gene: 11. Study-wide findings and caveats: Targets within unmutated variant regions were reportedly found for nearly half of spike-specific TCRs.

Clones were sequenced by immunoSEQ multiplex PCR, and TCRdb holds only the in-frame ones, with some missing. This table has roughly 170,000 clones, approximately 94% appearing once. Worth noting for this clone: The antigen remains unidentified.

The material was peripheral blood, obtained 28 days after the second AZD1222 dose. The TCR was taken from an adult who received the AZD1222 COVID-19 vaccine. The rearrangement joins TRBV19 to TRBJ1-2; 9 bases are shared with TRBD1. The CDR3 DNA is TGTGCCAGTAGTGAGATCGCCGGGACAGGGAGTAACTATGGCTACACCTTC. Translation gives CASSEIAGTGSNYGYTF.